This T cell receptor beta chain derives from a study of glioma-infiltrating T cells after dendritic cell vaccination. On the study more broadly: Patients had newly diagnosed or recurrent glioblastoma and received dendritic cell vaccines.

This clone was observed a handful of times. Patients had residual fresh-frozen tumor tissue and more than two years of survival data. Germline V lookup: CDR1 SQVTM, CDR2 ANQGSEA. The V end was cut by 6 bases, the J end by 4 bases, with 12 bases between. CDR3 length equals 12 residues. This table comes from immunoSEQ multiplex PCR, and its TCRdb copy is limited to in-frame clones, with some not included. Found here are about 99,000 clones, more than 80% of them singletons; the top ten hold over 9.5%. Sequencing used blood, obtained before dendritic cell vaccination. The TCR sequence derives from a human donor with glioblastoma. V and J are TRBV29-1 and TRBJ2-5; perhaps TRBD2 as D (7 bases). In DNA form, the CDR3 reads TGCAGCGTGGGGGGGCTTCGAGAGACCCAGTACTTC. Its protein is CSVGGLRETQYF.